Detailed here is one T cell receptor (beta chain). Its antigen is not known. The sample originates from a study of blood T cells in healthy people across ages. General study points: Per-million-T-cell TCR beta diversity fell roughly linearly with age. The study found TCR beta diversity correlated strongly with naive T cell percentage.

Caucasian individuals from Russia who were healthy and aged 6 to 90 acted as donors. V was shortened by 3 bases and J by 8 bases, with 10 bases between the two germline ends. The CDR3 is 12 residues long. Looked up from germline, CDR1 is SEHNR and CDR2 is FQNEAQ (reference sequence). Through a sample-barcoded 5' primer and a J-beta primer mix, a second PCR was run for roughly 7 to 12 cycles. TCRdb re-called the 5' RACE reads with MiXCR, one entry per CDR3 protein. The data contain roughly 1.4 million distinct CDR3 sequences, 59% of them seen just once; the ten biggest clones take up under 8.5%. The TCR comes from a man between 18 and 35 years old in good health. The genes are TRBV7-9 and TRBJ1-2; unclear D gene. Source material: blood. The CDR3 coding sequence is TGTGCCAGCAGCTTTGGGGATGAGGGCTACACCTTC. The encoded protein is CASSFGDEGYTF.